Presented here are 2 T cell receptor beta chains from one specimen sequenced in a study of identical twins. TCRdb itself ran the 5' RACE reads through MiXCR, one entry per CDR3 protein. The sample has around 370,000 distinct CDR3 sequences, roughly 10% seen once; the top ten hold about 8.1%. Specimen: naive T cells sorted from blood. The receptors derive from a woman between 45 and 65 years old in good health.

The gene calls are TRBV20-1 and TRBJ1-5; possible D gene TRBD1, 6 bases. Germline values: CDR1 DFQATT, CDR2 SNEGSKA (reference sequence). V lost 1 base, J lost 4 bases, and 11 bases lay in between. The CDR3 totals 14 residues. Written as DNA, the CDR3 is TGCAGTGCTAGAGCCCCGGACAGAAATCAGCCCCAGCATTTT. Translation: CSARAPDRNQPQHF.

The rearrangement joins TRBV5-6 to TRBJ1-2; D unclear. The CDR3 runs 13 residues. Looked up from germline, CDR1 is SGHDT and CDR2 is YYEEEE. The V end lost 2 bases, the J end lost 4 bases, and 9 bases lay between the germline ends. This CDR3 reads CASSLRIPYGYTF. The CDR3, as DNA: TGTGCCAGCAGCTTACGGATTCCCTATGGCTACACCTTC.